The sequence of this T cell receptor beta chain was determined in a study of blood T cell repertoires in COVID-19. The wider study: The United States, Italy and Spain supplied acute and convalescent COVID-19 samples. Sources were T cells, B-cell-depleted T cells, or PBMCs; the material itself was cDNA or gDNA.

Germline V gene sequence: CDR1 PRHDT, CDR2 FYEKMQ (reference sequence). Trimming stripped 0 bases from V and 8 bases from J, with 13 bases between. The CDR3 has 14 amino acids. Original data processing: Quantification of nucleated cells was approximated via reference gene primer amplification. The assay was immunoSEQ multiplex PCR, and TCRdb's table has in-frame clones only and misses some. The DNA was the basis for D and trimming; V, J and clone size are from that table. The sample carries tens of thousands of clones, 65% to 90% recorded once. The V gene is TRBV13, the J gene TRBJ1-2, with a tentative D call TRBD1 (5 bases). Specimen: peripheral blood. This receptor was identified in a man in his sixties with acute or convalescent COVID-19. CDR3 protein: CASSLGVQGYGYTF. CDR3 DNA: TGTGCCAGCAGCTTAGGGGTCCAGGGTTACGGCTACACCTTC.